This T cell receptor (beta chain) stems from a study of OX40 agonist ivuxolimab in advanced cancers. Study conclusions and caveats: Partial responders treated at 0.1-3.0 mg/kg exhibited clonal expansion among the lowest measured. Dosing at 0.1 to 3.0 mg/kg was accompanied by clonal expansion of CD4+ and CD8+ blood T cells by week 6.

In the case of this clone: Its matching antigen is unknown.

Sequenced by immunoSEQ multiplex PCR; TCRdb stores in-frame clones only, minus some. The sample yields around 10,000 clones, roughly nine tenths seen once. Anyone with autoimmune disease history or systemic immunosuppression was excluded. Germline CDR1 and CDR2: MGHRA and YSYEKL. Trimming cost V 3 bases and J 1 base; bases outside gene matches: 4. The CDR3 is made up of 15 amino acids. The V and J genes are TRBV4-1 and TRBJ2-5; 8 nucleotides agree with TRBD2. The sequences come from CD4+ or CD8+ T cells sorted from blood, collected in a trial of the OX40 agonist ivuxolimab. This clonotype was obtained from an adult with an advanced solid tumor such as melanoma, head and neck, liver or kidney cancer. CDR3 amino acids: CASSQLLAAQETQYF. The CDR3 bases are TGCGCCAGCAGCCAGTTACTAGCGGCCCAAGAGACCCAGTACTTC.